A single sample gave rise to the 24 T cell receptor beta chains below, sequenced in a study of T cell repertoires in aging, cancer and after chemotherapy. TCR beta rearrangements were amplified from peripheral blood genomic DNA. A mixed TRB-A/B primer pool amplified rearranged TRB by multiplex touch-down PCR. TCRdb re-called the multiplex PCR reads through MiXCR, storing one row per CDR3 protein. The data show 2,000 to 2,500 distinct CDR3 sequences, 20% to 30% seen once. Sample: blood. These TCRs come from a human donor with a solid tumor.

V and J are TRBV5-6 and TRBJ1-1; no clear D gene. V was cut by 2 bases and J by 5 bases, with 10 bases left in between. Germline V gene sequence: CDR1 SGHDT, CDR2 YYEEEE. CDR3 length: 13 residues. The CDR3 loop reads CASSLSGRTEAFF. Here the CDR3 DNA reads TGTGCCAGCAGCTTAAGTGGGAGGACTGAAGCTTTCTTT.

This clonotype is medium-sized in the sample. The chain uses TRBV5-4 and TRBJ1-6; D gene ambiguous. The V gene lost 0 bases and the J gene lost 7 bases, with 8 bases spanning the gap. Germline values: CDR1 SGHNT, CDR2 YYREEE (reference sequence). This CDR3 is 14 amino acids long. In DNA form, the CDR3 reads TGTGCCAGCAGCTTGGGACACGGGAATTCACCCCTCCACTTT. This sequence encodes CASSLGHGNSPLHF.

The rearrangement links TRBV7-9 to TRBJ2-1; 13 positions match TRBD2. This CDR3 is built from 16 residues. CDR1 is SEHNR and CDR2 is FQNEAQ in the germline V gene (reference sequence). The V gene end was trimmed by 6 bases and the J gene end by 6 bases; junction bases not matched to a gene: 8. CDR3: CASSRLAGGFSNEQFF. CDR3 DNA: TGTGCCAGCAGTAGACTAGCGGGGGGATTTAGCAATGAGCAGTTCTTC.

Sample share makes this clonotype medium-sized. The rearrangement uses TRBV5-4 and TRBJ2-3; D perhaps matches TRBD2 (6 bases). Germline assignment: CDR1 SGHNT and CDR2 YYREEE (reference sequence). This CDR3 region has 13 residues. V was cut by 5 bases and J by 5 bases, with 12 bases left in between. The CDR3: CASRRGGEDTQYF. The CDR3, as DNA: TGTGCCAGCAGGAGGGGCGGGGAAGATACGCAGTATTTT.

V usage is TRBV29-1 and J usage is TRBJ2-1; 8 bases line up with TRBD1. Per germline, CDR1 SQVTM and CDR2 ANQGSEA. After removal of 7 bases from V and 5 bases from J, the junction contained 4 bases not matched to a gene. There are 12 residues in the CDR3. The CDR3 coding sequence is TGCAGCGGAGGGGACAGGAACAATGAGCAGTTCTTC. It specifies CSGGDRNNEQFF.

The chain is built from TRBV7-9 and TRBJ2-7; D ambiguous. Trimming left V 1 base short and J 5 bases short, with 6 bases between. Germline CDR1 and CDR2: SEHNR and FQNEAQ (reference sequence). The length of the CDR3 is 12 residues. CDR3 in DNA: TGTGCCAGCAGCTTAGGTTCCAACGAGCAGTACTTC. This encodes CASSLGSNEQYF.

Relative to its sample, this clonotype is medium-sized. The V gene is TRBV6-5, the J gene TRBJ1-2; D might be TRBD1 (5 bases). V lost 5 bases, J lost 5 bases, and 12 bases lay in between. This CDR3 contains 13 residues. Germline V gives CDR1 MNHEY, CDR2 SVGAGI. The CDR3 nucleotides are TGTGCCAGCAGTCTTGGGGCTCCGTATGGCTACACCTTC. Its translation: CASSLGAPYGYTF.

The chain combines TRBV20-1 with TRBJ1-2; D is unclear. V lost 4 bases and J 1 base, leaving 7 bases between the germline ends. CDR3 length equals 12 residues. Germline V gene lookup returns CDR1 DFQATT and CDR2 SNEGSKA (reference sequence). CDR3 nucleotide sequence: TGCAGTGCTAATACAGATAACTATGGCTACACCTTC. Its translation is CSANTDNYGYTF.

Of note for this clonotype: The junction and the germline gene differ at one end; a read error may be behind it. The chain recombines TRBV5-1 with TRBJ1-5; 9 positions agree with TRBD1. CDR1 and CDR2 (germline): SGHRS, YFSETQ. The CDR3 spans 15 residues. The CDR3 reads CANSLGQGIGQPQHF. CDR3 nucleotide sequence: TGCGCCAACAGCTTGGGACAGGGAATAGGCCAGCCCCAGCATTTT.

Details on this clonotype: This may be a read error, as it is one base from a much larger clone. This sequence joins TRBV6-1 and TRBJ1-2; 8 bases map to TRBD1. The CDR3 consists of 17 residues. CDR1 is MNHNS, CDR2 SASEGT, per germline. The junction had 13 bases not matched to a gene; V was cut back by 3 bases and J by 4 bases. As DNA, the CDR3 is TGTGCCAGCAGTGACCGAGGGGACAGGAGGTCTCGCTATGGCTACACCTTC. It codes for CASSDRGDRRSRYGYTF.

This clonotype is classed as medium-sized. The CDR3 spells CASSLGSATNEKLFF. The DNA of the CDR3 is TGTGCCAGCAGCCTGGGGTCCGCAACTAATGAAAAACTGTTTTTT. The J gene is TRBJ1-4, the V gene TRBV7-6; unclear D gene. The CDR3 has 15 amino acids. The V end lost 5 bases, the J end lost 0 bases, and 10 bases lay between the germline ends. From germline, CDR1 is SGHVS and CDR2 FNYEAQ.

This chain links TRBV6-2 or TRBV6-3 with TRBJ2-7; 15 bases fit TRBD2. J gave up 5 bases and V 4 bases, and 3 bases lay outside the gene matches. CDR1 is MNHEY, CDR2 SVGEGT, per germline. CDR3 length: 15 amino acids. The CDR3 region is CASSSRTSGGDEQYF. In nucleotides, the CDR3 is TGTGCCAGCAGTTCCAGGACTAGCGGGGGGGACGAGCAGTACTTC.

The J gene is TRBJ2-1, the V gene TRBV5-1; 8 bases map to TRBD1. The CDR3 loop spans 15 amino acids. CDR1 and CDR2 (germline): SGHRS, YFSETQ. J was trimmed by 9 bases and V by 0 bases; bases with no gene match: 8. The CDR3 DNA sequence: TGCGCCAGCAGCTTGGACAGGGGGGATTGGGGTGAGCAGTTCTTC. It codes for CASSLDRGDWGEQFF.

The sample holds a few counts of this clonotype. The J gene is TRBJ2-5, the V gene TRBV11-2; TRBD1 is a possible D gene (5 bases). The CDR3 is 17 amino acids. Trimming took off 1 base at V and 5 bases at J, with 20 bases between the two ends. Germline V gene sequence: CDR1 SGHAT, CDR2 FQNNGV. The CDR3 bases are TGTGCCAGCAGCTTAGGTTGGGCTAAGGGGCAGTCGGAGACCCAGTACTTC. As protein: CASSLGWAKGQSETQYF.

The rearrangement links TRBV15 to TRBJ2-2, with 9 bases that match TRBD1. The CDR3 covers 16 residues. The V gene's germline CDR1 is LNHNV and CDR2 YYDKDF (reference sequence). With 3 bases clipped from V and 4 bases from J, the junction kept 6 bases outside the gene matches. CDR3 nucleotides: TGTGCCACCAGCAGTGTAACAGGGGGCCTCACCGGGGAGCTGTTTTTT. Translated: CATSSVTGGLTGELFF.

This clonotype qualifies as medium-sized. The chain recombines TRBV18 with TRBJ1-1, with 7 positions matching TRBD1. The CDR3 extends over 14 amino acids. The trim removed 2 bases at V and 8 bases at J, leaving 8 bases unmatched. Per germline, CDR1 KGHSH and CDR2 LQKENI. DNA for the CDR3: TGTGCCAGCTCACCATACCTTCAGGGGGGAGAAGCTTTCTTT. Its translation: CASSPYLQGGEAFF.

By share, this clonotype ranks as medium-sized. The chain is built from TRBV15 and TRBJ2-1; D tentatively reads TRBD1 or TRBD2 (5 bases each). The CDR3 contains 13 residues. Trimming stripped 5 bases from V and 9 bases from J, with 14 bases between. Per germline, CDR1 LNHNV and CDR2 YYDKDF (reference sequence). The CDR3 DNA reads TGTGCCACCAGCCCGAGGAGTGGGGGTGAGCAGTTCTTC. Protein sequence: CATSPRSGGEQFF.

This chain links TRBV20-1 with TRBJ1-5, with a tentative D call TRBD1 (5 bases). With 1 base removed from V and 5 bases from J, the gap between germline ends came to 18 bases. The CDR3 has 16 residues. The germline V gene has CDR1 DFQATT and CDR2 SNEGSKA (reference sequence). The CDR3 DNA is TGCAGTGCTAGAGGGGACCGAGACTTTCCGTATCAGCCCCAGCATTTT. This gives the protein CSARGDRDFPYQPQHF.

This clonotype ranks as medium-sized. V is TRBV7-2 and J is TRBJ2-5; tentatively, D is TRBD1 (6 bases). V was shortened by 1 base and J by 4 bases, with 13 bases between the two germline ends. Germline V gene data show CDR1 as SGHTA and CDR2 as FQGNSA. This CDR3 has 15 residues. CDR3 loop: CASSLGGWGPETQYF. The DNA of the CDR3 is TGTGCCAGCAGCTTAGGCGGGTGGGGGCCAGAGACCCAGTACTTC.

This clonotype is medium-sized (0.01 to 0.1%) in the sample. V usage is TRBV5-4 and J usage is TRBJ2-1; D may match TRBD1 or TRBD2 (6 bases each). V was pared by 0 bases and J by 4 bases, with 11 bases between. The CDR3 length is 15 residues. Germline loops: CDR1 SGHNT, CDR2 YYREEE (reference sequence). The CDR3 here is CASSLVGGGYNEQFF. The CDR3 coding sequence is TGTGCCAGCAGCTTGGTGGGGGGCGGTTACAATGAGCAGTTCTTC.

This clonotype was found once. The chain links TRBV6-5 to TRBJ2-5; 9 bases fit TRBD2. The tail of the sequence fits TRBJ2-1 better, so the J call may be wrong. The V gene's germline CDR1 is MNHEY and CDR2 SVGAGI. This CDR3 has 16 residues. The CDR3 here is CASSKSAGGFSNEQFF. DNA for the CDR3: TGTGCCAGCAGCAAATCAGCGGGGGGATTTAGCAATGAGCAGTTCTTC.

By its share, this clonotype is medium-sized. The CDR3 reads CASSYSYALVGGGNEKLFF. The DNA of the CDR3 is TGTGCCAGCAGTTACTCGTACGCTTTAGTTGGGGGGGGTAATGAAAAACTGTTTTTT. This rearrangement joins TRBV6-6 to TRBJ1-4; D might be TRBD1 (5 bases). Germline V gene lookup returns CDR1 MNHNY and CDR2 SVGAGI (reference sequence). This CDR3 spans 19 amino acids. The ends were cut back, 0 bases at V and 4 bases at J, with 21 bases in the middle.

This clonotype is medium-sized (0.01 to 0.1%) by share. The gene calls are TRBV6-1 and TRBJ1-6, with 10 bases aligning to TRBD1. The germline gives CDR1 MNHNS, CDR2 SASEGT. The trim removed 6 bases at V and 1 base at J, leaving 6 bases unmatched. The CDR3 sequence is 17 residues long. Written as DNA, the CDR3 is TGTGCCAGCAGCGGACAGGGGGGAGGGTCCTATAATTCACCCCTCCACTTT. Translation: CASSGQGGGSYNSPLHF.

Sample share makes this clonotype medium-sized. The genes are TRBV5-1 and TRBJ2-2; no reliable D call. Trimming cost V 4 bases and J 4 bases, with 8 bases left between them. This CDR3 region has 13 residues. The germline V gene has CDR1 SGHRS and CDR2 YFSETQ. The CDR3 sequence: CASSMKTTGELFF. The CDR3, as DNA: TGCGCCAGCAGCATGAAAACCACCGGGGAGCTGTTTTTT.